This T cell receptor (beta chain) was obtained from a study of T cell responses to AZD1222 COVID-19 vaccine. As to this clone: The antigen remains unidentified.

From germline, CDR1 is LGHNT and CDR2 FRNRAP. The CDR3 consists of 14 residues. J gave up 9 bases and V 5 bases, and 10 bases lay outside the gene matches. The table came from immunoSEQ multiplex PCR; TCRdb's copy has only in-frame clones and leaves some out. Here the sample spans approximately 90,000 clones, approximately 89% being singletons. The study, taken as a whole, reports: The peak T cell response came first, and repertoires were sampled only after it.

The chain is built from TRBV12-5 and TRBJ2-1; 7 nucleotides line up with TRBD2. The receptor's source is an adult in good health. Sequenced here: peripheral blood, sampled on day 0 of AZD1222 vaccination. The CDR3 coding sequence is TGTGCTAGTGGTCACAAACTGCGGGAGAGTGAGCAGTTCTTC. Translating it yields CASGHKLRESEQFF.